What follows describes a single TCR beta chain. No antigen is known for it. The CDR3 covers 16 residues. V was shortened by 0 bases and J by 6 bases, with 19 bases between the two germline ends. Germline values: CDR1 SGHDT, CDR2 YYEEEE. Some clones are missing from TCRdb's copy, which holds only in-frame ones; the method was immunoSEQ multiplex PCR. The sample holds about 35,000 clones, 70% to 90% seen once. This sample stems from a study of T cell responses to AZD1222 COVID-19 vaccine. Overall study results and limits: The span of vaccine-associated CD4 TCRs extended across spike, with dominance at 160-218 and 743-854. Repertoires were sampled only after the peak T cell response.

The clonotype comes from an adult who received the AZD1222 COVID-19 vaccine. The chain has TRBV5-6 and TRBJ2-7; tentative D call: TRBD2 (5 bases). The source material was peripheral blood, sampled 28 days after the second AZD1222 dose. The CDR3 DNA sequence: TGTGCCAGCAGCTTGGGAAGTGGACTCCGCTCCCCCGAGCAGTACTTC. This codes for CASSLGSGLRSPEQYF.